What follows is one T cell receptor beta chain and its context. The target antigen is unknown. The sample's treatment: randomized to nivolumab then ipilimumab (arm A) or the reverse (arm B). None of the patients previously received DNA-damaging chemotherapy. The trim removed 3 bases at V and 6 bases at J, leaving 4 bases unmatched. Per germline, CDR1 MGHDK and CDR2 SYGVNS. There are 13 residues in the CDR3. This specimen belongs to a study of sequential checkpoint blockade in melanoma. Looking at the study overall: First-line arms were nivolumab then ipilimumab, or the reverse, randomized 1:1. Matched biopsies came pretreatment and at week 13 for twenty-two patients.

Profiling relied on immunoSEQ multiplex PCR, and the TCRdb table lists in-frame clones only, not all of them. The sample has fewer than 9,500 clones, roughly 23% seen once. Study-level points and caveats: For nivolumab-first patients, baseline tumor clonality was associated with response.

The chain uses TRBV25-1 and TRBJ1-1, with TRBD1 matching 7 bases. The sequenced sample was tumor tissue (inferred from file names), obtained from a patient given nivolumab and ipilimumab in sequence. The TCR sequence derives from a human donor with melanoma. CDR3 protein: CASSDDRAPEAFF. The CDR3 bases are TGTGCCAGCAGTGATGACAGGGCCCCTGAAGCTTTCTTT.